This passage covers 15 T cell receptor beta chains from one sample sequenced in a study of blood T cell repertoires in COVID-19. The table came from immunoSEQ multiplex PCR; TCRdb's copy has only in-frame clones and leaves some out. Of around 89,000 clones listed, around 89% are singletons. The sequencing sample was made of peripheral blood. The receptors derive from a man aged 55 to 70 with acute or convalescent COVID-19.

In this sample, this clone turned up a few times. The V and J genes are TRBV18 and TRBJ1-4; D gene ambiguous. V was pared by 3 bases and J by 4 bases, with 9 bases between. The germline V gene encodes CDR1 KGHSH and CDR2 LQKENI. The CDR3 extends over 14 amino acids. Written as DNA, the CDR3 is TGTGCCAGCTCACCCACGGCGGTTAATGAAAAACTGTTTTTT. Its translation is CASSPTAVNEKLFF.

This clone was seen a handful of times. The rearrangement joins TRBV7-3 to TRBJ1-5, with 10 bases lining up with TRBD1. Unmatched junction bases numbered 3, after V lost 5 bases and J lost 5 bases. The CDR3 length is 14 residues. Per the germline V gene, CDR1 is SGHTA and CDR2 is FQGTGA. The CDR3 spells CASSLGTGDQPQHF. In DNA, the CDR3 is TGTGCCAGCAGCCTGGGGACAGGGGATCAGCCCCAGCATTTT. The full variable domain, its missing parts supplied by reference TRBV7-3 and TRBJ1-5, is GAGVSQTPSNKVTEKGKYVELRCDPISGHTALYWYRQSLGQGPEFLIYFQGTGAADDSGLPNDRFFAVRPEGSVSTLKIQRTERGDSAVYLCASSLGTGDQPQHFGDGTRLSIL.

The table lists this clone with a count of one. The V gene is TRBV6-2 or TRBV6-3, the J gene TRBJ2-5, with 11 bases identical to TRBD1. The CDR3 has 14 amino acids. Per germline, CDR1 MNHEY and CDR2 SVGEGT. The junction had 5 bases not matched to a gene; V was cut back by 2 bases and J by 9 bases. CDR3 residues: CASSYGDRGKSQYF. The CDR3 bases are TGTGCCAGCAGTTACGGGGACAGGGGGAAGTCCCAGTACTTC.

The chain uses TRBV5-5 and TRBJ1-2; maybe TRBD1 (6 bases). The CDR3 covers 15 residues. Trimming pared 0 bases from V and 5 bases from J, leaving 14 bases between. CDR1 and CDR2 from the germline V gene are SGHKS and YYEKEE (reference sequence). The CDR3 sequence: CASSLEAGVSYGYTF. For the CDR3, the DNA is TGTGCCAGCAGCTTGGAGGCAGGGGTCTCGTATGGCTACACCTTC.

CDR3 protein: CAWSVGLAGYTGELFF. CDR3 coding DNA: TGTGCCTGGAGTGTCGGGCTAGCGGGATACACCGGGGAGCTGTTTTTT. V is TRBV30 and J is TRBJ2-2, with TRBD2 matching 9 bases. CDR3 length equals 16 residues. Trimming cost V 0 bases and J 3 bases; bases outside gene matches: 5. Per germline, CDR1 GTSNPN and CDR2 SVGIG (reference sequence). Using reference TRBV30 and TRBJ2-2 for the parts outside the CDR3, the full variable domain is SQTIHQWPATLVQPVGSPLSLECTVEGTSNPNLYWYRQAAGRGLQLLFYSVGIGQISSEVPQNLSASRPQDRQFILSSKKLLLSDSGFYLCAWSVGLAGYTGELFFGEGSRLTVL.

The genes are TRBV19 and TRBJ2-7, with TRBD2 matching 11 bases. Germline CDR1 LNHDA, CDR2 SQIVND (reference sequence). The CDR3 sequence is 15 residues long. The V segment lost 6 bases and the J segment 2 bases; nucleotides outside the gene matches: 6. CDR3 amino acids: CASSRGLAGTYEQYF. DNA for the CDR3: TGTGCCAGTAGCAGAGGACTAGCGGGTACCTACGAGCAGTACTTC.

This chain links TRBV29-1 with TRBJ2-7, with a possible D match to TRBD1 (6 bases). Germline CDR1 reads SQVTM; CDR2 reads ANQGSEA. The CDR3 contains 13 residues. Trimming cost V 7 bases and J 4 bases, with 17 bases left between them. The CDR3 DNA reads TGCAGCGCCGAGGCAGGGGTTTCGTACGAGCAGTACTTC. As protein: CSAEAGVSYEQYF.

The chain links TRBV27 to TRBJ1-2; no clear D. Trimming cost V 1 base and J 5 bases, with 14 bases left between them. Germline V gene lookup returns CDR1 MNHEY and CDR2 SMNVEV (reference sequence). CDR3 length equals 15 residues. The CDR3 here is CASSLYDGGTYGYTF. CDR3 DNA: TGTGCCAGCAGTTTATACGACGGAGGAACTTATGGCTACACCTTC.

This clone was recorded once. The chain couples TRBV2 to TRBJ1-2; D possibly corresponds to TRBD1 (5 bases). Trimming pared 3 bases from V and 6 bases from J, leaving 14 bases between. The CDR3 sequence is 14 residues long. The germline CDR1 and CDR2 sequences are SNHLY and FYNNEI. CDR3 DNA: TGTGCCAGCAGTGATACGGGGGAACCAAATGGCTACACCTTC. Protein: CASSDTGEPNGYTF.

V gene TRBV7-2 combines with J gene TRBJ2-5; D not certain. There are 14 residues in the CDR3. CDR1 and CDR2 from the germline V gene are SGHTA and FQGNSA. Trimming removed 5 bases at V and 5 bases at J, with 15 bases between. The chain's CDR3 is CASSPPPQWETQYF. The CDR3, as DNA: TGTGCCAGCAGCCCTCCCCCCCAGTGGGAGACCCAGTACTTC.

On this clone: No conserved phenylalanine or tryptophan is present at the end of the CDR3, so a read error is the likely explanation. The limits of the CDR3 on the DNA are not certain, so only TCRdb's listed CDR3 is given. CDR3 loop: CASSLGTGGPRYALI. The chain links TRBV5-1 to TRBJ2-7; TRBD1, the table's D call, was not compared with the DNA. CDR1 SGHRS and CDR2 YFSETQ come from the germline V gene. With termini counted, the CDR3 has 15 amino acids.

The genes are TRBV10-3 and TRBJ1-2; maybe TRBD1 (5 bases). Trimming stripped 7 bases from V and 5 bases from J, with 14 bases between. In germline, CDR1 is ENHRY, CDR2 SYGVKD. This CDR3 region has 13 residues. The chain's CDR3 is CAITPGGSYGYTF. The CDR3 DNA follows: TGTGCCATCACCCCGGGGGGTTCGTATGGCTACACCTTC.

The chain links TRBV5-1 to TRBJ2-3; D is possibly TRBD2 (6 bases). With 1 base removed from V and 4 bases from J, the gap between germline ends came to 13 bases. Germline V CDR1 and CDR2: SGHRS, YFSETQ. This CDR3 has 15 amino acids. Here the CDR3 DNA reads TGCGCCAGCAGCTTGAACTCGGGAGTGTCAGATACGCAGTATTTT. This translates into CASSLNSGVSDTQYF.

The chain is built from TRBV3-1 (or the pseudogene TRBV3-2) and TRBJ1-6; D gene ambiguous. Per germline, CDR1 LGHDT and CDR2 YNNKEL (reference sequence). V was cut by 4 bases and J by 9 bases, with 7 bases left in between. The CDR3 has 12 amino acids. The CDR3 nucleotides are TGTGCCAGCAGCCGCTATGGTTCACCCCTCCACTTT. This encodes CASSRYGSPLHF.

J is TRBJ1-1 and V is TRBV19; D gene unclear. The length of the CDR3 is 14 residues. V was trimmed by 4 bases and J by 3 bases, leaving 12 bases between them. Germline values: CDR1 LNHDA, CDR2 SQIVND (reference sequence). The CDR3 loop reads CASSNQGVDTEAFF. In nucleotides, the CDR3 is TGTGCCAGTAGTAACCAAGGAGTGGACACTGAAGCTTTCTTT.